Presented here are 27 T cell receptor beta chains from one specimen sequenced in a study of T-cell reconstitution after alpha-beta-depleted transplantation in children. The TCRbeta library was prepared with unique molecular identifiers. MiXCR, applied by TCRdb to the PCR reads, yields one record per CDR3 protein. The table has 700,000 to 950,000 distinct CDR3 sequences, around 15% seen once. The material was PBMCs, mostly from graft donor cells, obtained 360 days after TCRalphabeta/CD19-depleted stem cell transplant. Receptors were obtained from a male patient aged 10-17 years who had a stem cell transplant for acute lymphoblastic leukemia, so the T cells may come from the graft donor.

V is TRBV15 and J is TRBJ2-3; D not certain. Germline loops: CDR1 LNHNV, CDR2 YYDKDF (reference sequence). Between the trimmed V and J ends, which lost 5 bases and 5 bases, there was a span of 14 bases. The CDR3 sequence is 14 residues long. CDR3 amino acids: CATSSGRTRDTQYF. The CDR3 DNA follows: TGTGCCACCAGCTCCGGGCGGACGAGAGATACGCAGTATTTT.

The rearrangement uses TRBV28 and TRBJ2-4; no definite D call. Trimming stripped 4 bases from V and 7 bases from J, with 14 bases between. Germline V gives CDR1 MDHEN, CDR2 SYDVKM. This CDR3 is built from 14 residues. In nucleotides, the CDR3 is TGTGCCAGCAGTTCAAGGACCCCCAGGAACATTCAGTACTTC. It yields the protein CASSSRTPRNIQYF.

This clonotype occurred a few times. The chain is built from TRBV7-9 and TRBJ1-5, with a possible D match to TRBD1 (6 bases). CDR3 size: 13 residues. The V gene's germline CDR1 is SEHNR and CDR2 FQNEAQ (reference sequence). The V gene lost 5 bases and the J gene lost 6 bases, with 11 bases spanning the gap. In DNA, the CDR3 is TGTGCCAGCAGCCCCCAGGGGATTCAGCCCCAGCATTTT. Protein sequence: CASSPQGIQPQHF.

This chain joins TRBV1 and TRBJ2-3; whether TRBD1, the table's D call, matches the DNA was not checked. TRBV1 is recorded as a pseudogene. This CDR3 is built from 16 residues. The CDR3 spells CTSSQDKLHRGDTQYF. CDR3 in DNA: TGCACCAGCAGCCAAGATAAACTTCACAGGGGGGATACGCAGTATTTT.

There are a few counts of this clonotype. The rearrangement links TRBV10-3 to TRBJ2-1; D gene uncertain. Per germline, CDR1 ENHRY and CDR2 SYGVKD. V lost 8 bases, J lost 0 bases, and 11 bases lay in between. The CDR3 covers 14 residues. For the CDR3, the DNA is TGTGCCATCGTAAGCGACCCCTCCTACAATGAGCAGTTCTTC. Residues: CAIVSDPSYNEQFF.

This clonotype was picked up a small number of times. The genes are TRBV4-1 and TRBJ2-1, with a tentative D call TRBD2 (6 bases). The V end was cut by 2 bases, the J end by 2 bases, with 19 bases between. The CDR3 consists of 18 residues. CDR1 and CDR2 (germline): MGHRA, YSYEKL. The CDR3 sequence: CASSQMRAKGRTYNEQFF. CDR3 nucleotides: TGCGCCAGCAGCCAAATGCGGGCCAAAGGGAGGACCTACAATGAGCAGTTCTTC.

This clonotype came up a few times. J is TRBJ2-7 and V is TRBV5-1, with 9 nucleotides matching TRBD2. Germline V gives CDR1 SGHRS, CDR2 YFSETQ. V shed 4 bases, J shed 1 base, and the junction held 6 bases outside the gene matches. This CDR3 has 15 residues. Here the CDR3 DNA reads TGCGCCAGCAGCCTGACTAGCGGTCCTTCCTACGAGCAGTACTTC. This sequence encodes CASSLTSGPSYEQYF.

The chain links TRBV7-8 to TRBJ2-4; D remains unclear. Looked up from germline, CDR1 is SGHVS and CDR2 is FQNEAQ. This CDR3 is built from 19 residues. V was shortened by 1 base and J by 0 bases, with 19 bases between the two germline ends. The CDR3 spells CASSLGIGFASLAKNIQYF. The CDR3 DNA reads TGTGCCAGCAGCTTAGGTATCGGTTTCGCGTCTCTAGCCAAAAACATTCAGTACTTC.

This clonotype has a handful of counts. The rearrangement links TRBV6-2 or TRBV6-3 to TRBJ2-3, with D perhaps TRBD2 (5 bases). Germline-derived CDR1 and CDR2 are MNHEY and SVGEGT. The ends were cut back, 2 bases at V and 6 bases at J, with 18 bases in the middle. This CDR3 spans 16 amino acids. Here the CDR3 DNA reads TGTGCCAGCAGTTACCCCCGACCCGGGGTGGGGGATACGCAGTATTTT. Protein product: CASSYPRPGVGDTQYF.

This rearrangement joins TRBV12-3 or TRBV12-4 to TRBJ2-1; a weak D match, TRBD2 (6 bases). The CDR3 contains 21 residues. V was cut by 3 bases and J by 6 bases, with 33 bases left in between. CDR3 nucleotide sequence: TGTGCCAGCAGTTTTGAAATAGGGTACTTAGATAGCGGTCCCGGGGCCAATGAGCAGTTCTTC. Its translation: CASSFEIGYLDSGPGANEQFF.

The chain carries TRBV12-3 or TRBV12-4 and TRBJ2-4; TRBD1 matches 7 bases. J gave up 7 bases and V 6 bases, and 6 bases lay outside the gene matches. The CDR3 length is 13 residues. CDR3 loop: CASRPYRGNIQYF. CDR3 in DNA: TGTGCCAGCAGACCTTACAGGGGCAACATTCAGTACTTC.

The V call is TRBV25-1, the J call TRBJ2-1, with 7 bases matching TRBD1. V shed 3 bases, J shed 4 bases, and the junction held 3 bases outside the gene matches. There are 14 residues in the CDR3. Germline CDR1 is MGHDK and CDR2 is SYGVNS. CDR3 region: CASSEKGAYNEQFF. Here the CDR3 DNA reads TGTGCCAGCAGTGAGAAGGGGGCTTACAATGAGCAGTTCTTC.

CDR3 in DNA: TGTGCCAGCAGCGCGGACAGTTACGCGAACACCGGGGAGCTGTTTTTT. Translated: CASSADSYANTGELFF. The chain joins TRBV7-3 to TRBJ2-2; maybe TRBD1 (6 bases). Trimming removed 5 bases from V and 0 bases from J, with 13 bases in between. This CDR3 has 16 amino acids. The germline V gene encodes CDR1 SGHTA and CDR2 FQGTGA.

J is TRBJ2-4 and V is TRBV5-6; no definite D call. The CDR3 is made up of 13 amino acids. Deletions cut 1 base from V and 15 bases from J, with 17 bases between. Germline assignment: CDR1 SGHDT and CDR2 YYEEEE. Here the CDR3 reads CASSLSGLPTRYF. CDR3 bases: TGTGCCAGCAGCTTGTCAGGCCTGCCAACCCGGTACTTC.

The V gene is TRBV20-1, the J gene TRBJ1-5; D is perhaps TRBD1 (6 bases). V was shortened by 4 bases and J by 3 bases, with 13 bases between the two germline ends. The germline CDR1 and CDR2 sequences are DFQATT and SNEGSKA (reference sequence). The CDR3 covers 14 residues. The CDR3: CSANRGTDNQPQHF. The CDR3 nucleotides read TGCAGTGCTAATAGGGGGACGGACAATCAGCCCCAGCATTTT.

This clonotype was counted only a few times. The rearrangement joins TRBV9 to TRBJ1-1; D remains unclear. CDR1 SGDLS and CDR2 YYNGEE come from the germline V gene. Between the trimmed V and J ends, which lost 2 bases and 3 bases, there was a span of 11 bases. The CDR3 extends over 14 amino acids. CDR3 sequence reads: CASSVAPGHTEAFF. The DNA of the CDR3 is TGTGCCAGCAGCGTCGCCCCGGGCCACACTGAAGCTTTCTTT.

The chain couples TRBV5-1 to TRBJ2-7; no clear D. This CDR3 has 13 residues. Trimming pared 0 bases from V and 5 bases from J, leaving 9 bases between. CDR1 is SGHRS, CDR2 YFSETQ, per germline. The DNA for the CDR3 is TGCGCCAGCAGCTTGGTAAAGGGCCACGAGCAGTACTTC. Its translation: CASSLVKGHEQYF.

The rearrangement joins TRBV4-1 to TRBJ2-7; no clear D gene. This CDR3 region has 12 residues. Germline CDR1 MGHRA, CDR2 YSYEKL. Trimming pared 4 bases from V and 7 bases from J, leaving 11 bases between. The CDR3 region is CASSPGGPEQYF. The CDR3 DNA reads TGCGCCAGCAGCCCCGGTGGGCCTGAGCAGTACTTC.

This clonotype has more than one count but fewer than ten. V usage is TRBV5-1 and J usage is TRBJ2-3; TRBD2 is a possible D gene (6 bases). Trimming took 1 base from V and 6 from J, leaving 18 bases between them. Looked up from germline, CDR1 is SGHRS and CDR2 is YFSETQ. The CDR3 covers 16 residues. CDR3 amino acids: CASSLKIGRERDTQYF. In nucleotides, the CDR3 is TGCGCCAGCAGCTTGAAGATCGGCCGGGAGCGGGATACGCAGTATTTT.

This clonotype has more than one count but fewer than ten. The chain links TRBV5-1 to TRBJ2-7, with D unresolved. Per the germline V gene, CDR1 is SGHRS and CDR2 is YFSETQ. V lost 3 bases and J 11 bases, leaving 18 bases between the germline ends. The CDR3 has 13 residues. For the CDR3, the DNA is TGCGCCAGCAGCTCATATACAGAACCCAAAGAGTACTTC. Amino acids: CASSSYTEPKEYF.

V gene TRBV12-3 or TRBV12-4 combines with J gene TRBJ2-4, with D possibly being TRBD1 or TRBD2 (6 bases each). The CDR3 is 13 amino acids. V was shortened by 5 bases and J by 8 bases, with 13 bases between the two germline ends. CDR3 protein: CASSPRGRDIQYF. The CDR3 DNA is TGTGCCAGCAGTCCCCGGGGGCGGGACATTCAGTACTTC.

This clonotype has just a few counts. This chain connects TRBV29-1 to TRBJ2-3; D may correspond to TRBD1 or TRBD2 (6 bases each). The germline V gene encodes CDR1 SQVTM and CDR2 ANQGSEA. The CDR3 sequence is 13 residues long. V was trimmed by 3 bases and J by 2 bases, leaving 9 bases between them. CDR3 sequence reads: CSVDTGATDTQYF. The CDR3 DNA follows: TGCAGCGTTGATACGGGGGCCACAGATACGCAGTATTTT.

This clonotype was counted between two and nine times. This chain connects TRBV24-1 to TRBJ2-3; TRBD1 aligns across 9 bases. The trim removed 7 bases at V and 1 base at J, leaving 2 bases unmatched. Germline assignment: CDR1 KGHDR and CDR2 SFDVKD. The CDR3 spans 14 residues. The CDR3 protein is CATSRTGGTDTQYF. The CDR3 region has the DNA TGTGCCACCAGCCGGACAGGGGGCACAGATACGCAGTATTTT.

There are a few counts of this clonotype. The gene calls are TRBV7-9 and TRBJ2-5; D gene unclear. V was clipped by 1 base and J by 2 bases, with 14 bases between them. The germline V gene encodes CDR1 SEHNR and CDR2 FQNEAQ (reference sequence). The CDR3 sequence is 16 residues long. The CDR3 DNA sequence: TGTGCCAGCAGCTTAGGGGGTCCCGCTATACAAGAGACCCAGTACTTC. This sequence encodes CASSLGGPAIQETQYF.

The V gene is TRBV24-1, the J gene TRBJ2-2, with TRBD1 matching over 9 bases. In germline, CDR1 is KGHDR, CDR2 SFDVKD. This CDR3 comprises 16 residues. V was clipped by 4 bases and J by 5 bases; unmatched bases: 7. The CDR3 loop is CATSENRGRGTGELFF. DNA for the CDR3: TGTGCCACCAGTGAGAACAGGGGGCGCGGGACCGGGGAGCTGTTTTTT.

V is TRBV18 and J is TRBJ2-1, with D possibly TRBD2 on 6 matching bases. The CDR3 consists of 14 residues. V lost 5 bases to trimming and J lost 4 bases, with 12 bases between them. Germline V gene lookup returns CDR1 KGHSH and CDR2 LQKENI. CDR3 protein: CASSTRTKYNEQFF. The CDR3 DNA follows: TGTGCCAGCTCAACAAGGACTAAATACAATGAGCAGTTCTTC.

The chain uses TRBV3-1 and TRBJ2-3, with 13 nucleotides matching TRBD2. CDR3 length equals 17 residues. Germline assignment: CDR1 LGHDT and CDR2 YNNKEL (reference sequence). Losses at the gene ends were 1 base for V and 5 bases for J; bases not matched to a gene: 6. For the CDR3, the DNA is TGTGCCAGCAGCCAAGGAACTAGCGGGAGGGCCAGAGATACGCAGTATTTT. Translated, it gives CASSQGTSGRARDTQYF.